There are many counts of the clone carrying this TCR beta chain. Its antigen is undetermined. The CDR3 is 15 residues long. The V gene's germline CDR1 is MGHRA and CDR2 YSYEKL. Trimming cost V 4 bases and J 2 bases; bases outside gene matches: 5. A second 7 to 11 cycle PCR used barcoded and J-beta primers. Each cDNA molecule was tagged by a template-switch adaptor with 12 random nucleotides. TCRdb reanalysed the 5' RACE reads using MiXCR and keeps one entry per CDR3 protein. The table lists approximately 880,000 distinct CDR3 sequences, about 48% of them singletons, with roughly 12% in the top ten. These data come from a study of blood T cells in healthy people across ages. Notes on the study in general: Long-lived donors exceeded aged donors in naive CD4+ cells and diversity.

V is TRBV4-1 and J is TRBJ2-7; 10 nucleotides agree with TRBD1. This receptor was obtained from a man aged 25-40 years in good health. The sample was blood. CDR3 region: CASSLSGTGAYEQYF. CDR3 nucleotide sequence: TGCGCCAGCAGCCTCTCCGGGACAGGGGCCTACGAGCAGTACTTC.